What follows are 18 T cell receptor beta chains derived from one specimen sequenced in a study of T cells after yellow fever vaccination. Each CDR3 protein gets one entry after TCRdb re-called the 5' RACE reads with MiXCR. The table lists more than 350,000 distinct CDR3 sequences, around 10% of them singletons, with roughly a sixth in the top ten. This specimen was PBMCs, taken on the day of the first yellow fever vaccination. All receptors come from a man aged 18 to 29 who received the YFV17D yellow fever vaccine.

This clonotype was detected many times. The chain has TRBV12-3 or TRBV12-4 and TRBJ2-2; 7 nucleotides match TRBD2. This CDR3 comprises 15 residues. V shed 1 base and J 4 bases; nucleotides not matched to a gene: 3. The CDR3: CASSLGQRGTGELFF. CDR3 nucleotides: TGTGCCAGCAGTTTAGGGCAGCGGGGCACCGGGGAGCTGTTTTTT.

The DNA for the CDR3 is TGCAGTGCTGCTAGGGGGGGTAACGGCTACACCTTC. Encoded protein: CSAARGGNGYTF. The chain is built from TRBV20-1 and TRBJ1-2; D may be TRBD1 (6 bases). Trimming stripped 5 bases from V and 8 bases from J, with 15 bases between. This CDR3 has 12 residues. Germline CDR1 DFQATT, CDR2 SNEGSKA (reference sequence).

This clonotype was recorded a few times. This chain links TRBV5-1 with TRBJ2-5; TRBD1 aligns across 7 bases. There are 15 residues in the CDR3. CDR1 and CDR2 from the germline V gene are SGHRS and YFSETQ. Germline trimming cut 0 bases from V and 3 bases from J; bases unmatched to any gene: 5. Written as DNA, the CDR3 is TGCGCCAGCAGCTTGGCCCGACAGGGAGAAGAGACCCAGTACTTC. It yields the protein CASSLARQGEETQYF. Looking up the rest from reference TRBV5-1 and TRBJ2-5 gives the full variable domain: KAGVTQTPRYLIKTRGQQVTLSCSPISGHRSVSWYQQTPGQGLQFLFEYFSETQRNKGNFPGRFSGRQFSNSRSEMNVSTLELGDSALYLCASSLARQGEETQYFGPGTRLLVL.

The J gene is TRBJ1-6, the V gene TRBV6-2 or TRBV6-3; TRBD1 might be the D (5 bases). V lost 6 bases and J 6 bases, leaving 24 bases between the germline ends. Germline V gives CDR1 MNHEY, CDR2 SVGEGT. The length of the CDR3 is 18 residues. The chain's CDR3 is CASSLAELGTLLNSPLHF. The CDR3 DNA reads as TGTGCCAGCAGCTTGGCCGAACTCGGGACCCTTCTTAATTCACCCCTCCACTTT.

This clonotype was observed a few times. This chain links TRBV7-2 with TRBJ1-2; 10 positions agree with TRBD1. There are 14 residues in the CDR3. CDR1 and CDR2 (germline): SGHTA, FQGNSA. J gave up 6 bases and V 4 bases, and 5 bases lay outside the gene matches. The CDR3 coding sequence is TGTGCCAGCAGCTCTGGGACAGGGGTCGATGGCTACACCTTC. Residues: CASSSGTGVDGYTF.

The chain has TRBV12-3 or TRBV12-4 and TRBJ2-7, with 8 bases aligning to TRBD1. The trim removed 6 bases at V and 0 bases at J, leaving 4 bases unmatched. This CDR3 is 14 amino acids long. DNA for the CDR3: TGTGCCAGCAGGAGGACAGGGAGCTCCTACGAGCAGTACTTC. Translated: CASRRTGSSYEQYF.

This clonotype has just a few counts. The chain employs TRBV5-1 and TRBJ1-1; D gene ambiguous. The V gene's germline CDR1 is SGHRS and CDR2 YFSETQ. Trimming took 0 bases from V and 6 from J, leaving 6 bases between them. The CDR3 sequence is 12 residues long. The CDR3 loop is CASSLGRAEAFF. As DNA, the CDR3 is TGCGCCAGCAGCTTGGGTCGGGCTGAAGCTTTCTTT.

The CDR3 sequence: CATGGNYGYTF. The CDR3 region has the DNA TGTGCCACCGGGGGGAACTATGGCTACACCTTC. J is TRBJ1-2 and V is TRBV24-1; TRBD1 might be the D (5 bases). CDR3 length: 11 residues. V was trimmed by 9 bases and J by 2 bases, leaving 6 bases between them. Germline V gene lookup returns CDR1 KGHDR and CDR2 SFDVKD.

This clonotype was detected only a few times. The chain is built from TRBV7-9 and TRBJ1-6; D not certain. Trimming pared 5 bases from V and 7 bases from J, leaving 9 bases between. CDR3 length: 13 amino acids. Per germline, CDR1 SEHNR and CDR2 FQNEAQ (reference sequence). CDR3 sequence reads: CASSPTGNSPLHF. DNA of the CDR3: TGTGCCAGCAGCCCAACGGGGAATTCACCCCTCCACTTT. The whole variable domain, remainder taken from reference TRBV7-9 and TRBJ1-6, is DTGVSQNPRHKITKRGQNVTFRCDPISEHNRLYWYRQTLGQGPEFLTYFQNEAQLEKSRLLSDRFSAERPKGSFSTLEIQRTEQGDSAMYLCASSPTGNSPLHFGNGTRLTVT.

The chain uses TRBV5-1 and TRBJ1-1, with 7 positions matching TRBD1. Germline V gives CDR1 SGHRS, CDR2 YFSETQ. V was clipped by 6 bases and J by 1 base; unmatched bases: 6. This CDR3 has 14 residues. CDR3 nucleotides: TGCGCCAGCAATCCGGGACAGCCGAACACTGAAGCTTTCTTT. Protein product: CASNPGQPNTEAFF.

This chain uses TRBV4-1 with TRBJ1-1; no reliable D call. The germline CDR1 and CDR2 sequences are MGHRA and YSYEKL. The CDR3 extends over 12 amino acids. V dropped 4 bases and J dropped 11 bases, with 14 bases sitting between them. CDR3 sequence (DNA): TGCGCCAGCAGCCCTGACCGCCTGGAGGCTTTCTTT. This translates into CASSPDRLEAFF.

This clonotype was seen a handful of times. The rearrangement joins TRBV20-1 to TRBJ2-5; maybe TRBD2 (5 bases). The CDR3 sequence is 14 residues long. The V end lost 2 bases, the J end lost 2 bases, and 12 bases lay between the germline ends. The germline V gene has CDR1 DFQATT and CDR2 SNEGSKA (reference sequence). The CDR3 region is CSARRTALQETQYF. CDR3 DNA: TGCAGTGCTAGAAGGACTGCCTTACAAGAGACCCAGTACTTC.

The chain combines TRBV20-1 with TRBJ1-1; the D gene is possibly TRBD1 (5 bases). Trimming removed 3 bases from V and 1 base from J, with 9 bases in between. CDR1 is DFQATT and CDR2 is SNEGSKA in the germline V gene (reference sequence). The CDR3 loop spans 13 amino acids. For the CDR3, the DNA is TGCAGTGCTAGCCGGGGGACGAACACTGAAGCTTTCTTT. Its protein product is CSASRGTNTEAFF.

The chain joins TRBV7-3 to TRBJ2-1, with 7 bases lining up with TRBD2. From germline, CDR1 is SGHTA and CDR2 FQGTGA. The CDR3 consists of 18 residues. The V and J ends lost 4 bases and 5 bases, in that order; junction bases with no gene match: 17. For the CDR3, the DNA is TGTGCCAGCAGCTCCACCCTCTTGGCTAGCGGAGGGGACAATGAGCAGTTCTTC. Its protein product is CASSSTLLASGGDNEQFF.

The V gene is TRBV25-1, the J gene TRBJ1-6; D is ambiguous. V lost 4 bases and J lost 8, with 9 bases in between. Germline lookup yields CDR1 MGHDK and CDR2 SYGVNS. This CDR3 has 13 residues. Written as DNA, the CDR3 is TGTGCCAGCAGTGGGGCGTTAGATTCACCCCTCCACTTT. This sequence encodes CASSGALDSPLHF.

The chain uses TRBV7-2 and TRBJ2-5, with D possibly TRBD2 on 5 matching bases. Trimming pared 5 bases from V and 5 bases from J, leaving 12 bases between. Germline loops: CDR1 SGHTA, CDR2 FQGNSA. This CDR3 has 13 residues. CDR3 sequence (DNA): TGTGCCAGCAGCCGGGCTAGGGAGGAGACCCAGTACTTC. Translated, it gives CASSRAREETQYF.

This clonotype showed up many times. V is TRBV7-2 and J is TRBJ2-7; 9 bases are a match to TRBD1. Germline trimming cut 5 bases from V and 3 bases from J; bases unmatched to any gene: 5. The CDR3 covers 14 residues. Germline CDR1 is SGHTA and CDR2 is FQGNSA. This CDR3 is CASSPGTGFYEQYF. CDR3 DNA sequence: TGTGCCAGCAGCCCCGGGACAGGGTTCTACGAGCAGTACTTC.

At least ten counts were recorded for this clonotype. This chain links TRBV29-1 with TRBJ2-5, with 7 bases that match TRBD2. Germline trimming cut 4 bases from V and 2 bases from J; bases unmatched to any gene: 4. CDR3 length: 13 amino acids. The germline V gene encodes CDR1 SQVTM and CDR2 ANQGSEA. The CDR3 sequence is CSVVRGVQETQYF. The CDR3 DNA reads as TGCAGCGTTGTCCGGGGGGTACAAGAGACCCAGTACTTC.